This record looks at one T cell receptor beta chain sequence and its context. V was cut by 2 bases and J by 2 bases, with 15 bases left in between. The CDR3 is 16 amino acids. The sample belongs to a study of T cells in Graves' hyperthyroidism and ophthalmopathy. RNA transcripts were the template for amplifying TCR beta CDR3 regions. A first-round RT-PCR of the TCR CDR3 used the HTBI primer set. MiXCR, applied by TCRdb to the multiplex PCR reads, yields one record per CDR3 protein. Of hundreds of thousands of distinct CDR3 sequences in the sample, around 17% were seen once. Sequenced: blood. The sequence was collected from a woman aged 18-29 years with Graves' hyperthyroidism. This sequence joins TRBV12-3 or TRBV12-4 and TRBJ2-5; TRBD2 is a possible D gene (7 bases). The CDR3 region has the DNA TGTGCCAGCAGTTTATACGCGGGGGCCTCTCAAGAGACCCAGTACTTC. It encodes CASSLYAGASQETQYF.